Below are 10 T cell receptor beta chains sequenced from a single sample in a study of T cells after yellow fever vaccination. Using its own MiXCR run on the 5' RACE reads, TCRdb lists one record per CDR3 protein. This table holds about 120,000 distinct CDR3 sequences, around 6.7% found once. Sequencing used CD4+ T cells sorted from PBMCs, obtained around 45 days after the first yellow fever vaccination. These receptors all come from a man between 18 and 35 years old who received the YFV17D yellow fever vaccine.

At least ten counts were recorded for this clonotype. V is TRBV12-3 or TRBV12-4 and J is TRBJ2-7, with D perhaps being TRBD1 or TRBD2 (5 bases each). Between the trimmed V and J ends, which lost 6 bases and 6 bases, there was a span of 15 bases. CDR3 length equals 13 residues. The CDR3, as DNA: TGTGCCAGCAGCCGGGACCCCTCCCTCGAGCAGTACTTC. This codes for CASSRDPSLEQYF.

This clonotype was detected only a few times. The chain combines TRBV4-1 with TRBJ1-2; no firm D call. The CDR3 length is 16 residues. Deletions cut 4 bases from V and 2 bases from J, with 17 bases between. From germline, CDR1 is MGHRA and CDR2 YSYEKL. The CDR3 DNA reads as TGCGCCAGCAGCCCGCAAGGTGGCGATTACAACTATGGCTACACCTTC. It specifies CASSPQGGDYNYGYTF.

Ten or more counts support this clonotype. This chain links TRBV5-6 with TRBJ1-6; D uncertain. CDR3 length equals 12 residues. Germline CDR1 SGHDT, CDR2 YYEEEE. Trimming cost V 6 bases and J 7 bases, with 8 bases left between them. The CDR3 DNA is TGTGCCAGCACCGTCTGGAATTCACCCCTCCACTTT. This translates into CASTVWNSPLHF.

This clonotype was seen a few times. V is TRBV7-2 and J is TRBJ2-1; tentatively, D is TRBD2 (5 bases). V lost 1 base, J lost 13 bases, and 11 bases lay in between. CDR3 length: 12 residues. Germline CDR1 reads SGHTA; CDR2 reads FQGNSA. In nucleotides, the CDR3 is TGTGCCAGCAGCTTAGTCCCGGACTTCCAGTTCTTC. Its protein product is CASSLVPDFQFF. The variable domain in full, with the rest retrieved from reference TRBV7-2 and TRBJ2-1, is GAGVSQSPSNKVTEKGKDVELRCDPISGHTALYWYRQSLGQGLEFLIYFQGNSAPDKSGLPSDRFSAERTGGSVSTLTIQRTQQEDSAVYLCASSLVPDFQFFGPGTRLTVL.

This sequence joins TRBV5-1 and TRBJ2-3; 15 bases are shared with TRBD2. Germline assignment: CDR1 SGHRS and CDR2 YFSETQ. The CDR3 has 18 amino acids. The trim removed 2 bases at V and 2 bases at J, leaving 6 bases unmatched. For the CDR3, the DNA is TGCGCCAGCAGCTTCGGGGGACTAGCGGGGGGAGCCACAGATACGCAGTATTTT. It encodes CASSFGGLAGGATDTQYF.

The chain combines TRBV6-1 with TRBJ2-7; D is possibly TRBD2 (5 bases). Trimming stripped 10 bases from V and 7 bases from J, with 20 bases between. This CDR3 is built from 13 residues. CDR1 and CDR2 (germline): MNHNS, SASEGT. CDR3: CATRKDLGREQYV. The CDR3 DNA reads TGTGCCACCAGGAAGGACTTAGGTCGGGAGCAGTACGTC.

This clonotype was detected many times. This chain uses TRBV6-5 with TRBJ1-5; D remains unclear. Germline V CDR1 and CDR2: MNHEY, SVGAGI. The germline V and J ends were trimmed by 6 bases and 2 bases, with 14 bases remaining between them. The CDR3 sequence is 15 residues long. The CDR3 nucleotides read TGTGCCAGCAGCCCTCAACCCCGGGGCAATCAGCCCCAGCATTTT. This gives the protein CASSPQPRGNQPQHF.

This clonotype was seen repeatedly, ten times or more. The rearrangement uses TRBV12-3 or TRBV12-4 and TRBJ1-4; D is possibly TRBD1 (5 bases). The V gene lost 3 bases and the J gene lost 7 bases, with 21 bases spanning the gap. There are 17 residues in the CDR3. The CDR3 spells CASSFTNLAGNGEKLFF. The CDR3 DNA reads TGTGCCAGCAGTTTTACCAACCTTGCAGGGAACGGTGAAAAACTGTTTTTT.

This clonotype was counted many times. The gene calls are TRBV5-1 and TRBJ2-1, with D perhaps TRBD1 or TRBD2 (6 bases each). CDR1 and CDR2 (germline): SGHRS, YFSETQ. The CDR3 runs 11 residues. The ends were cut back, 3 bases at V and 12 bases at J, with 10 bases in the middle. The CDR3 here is CASSSEGGQFF. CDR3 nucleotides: TGCGCCAGCAGCTCCGAGGGGGGGCAGTTCTTC.

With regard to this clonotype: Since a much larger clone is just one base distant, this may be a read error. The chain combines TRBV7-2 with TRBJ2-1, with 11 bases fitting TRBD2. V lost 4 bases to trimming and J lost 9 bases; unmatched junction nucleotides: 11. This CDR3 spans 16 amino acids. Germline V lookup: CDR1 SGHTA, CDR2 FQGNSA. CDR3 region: CASSSGLAELLREQFF. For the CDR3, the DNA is TGTGCCAGCAGCTCGGGACTAGCGGAGCTGCTCCGTGAGCAGTTCTTC. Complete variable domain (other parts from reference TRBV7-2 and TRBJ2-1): GAGVSQSPSNKVTEKGKDVELRCDPISGHTALYWYRQSLGQGLEFLIYFQGNSAPDKSGLPSDRFSAERTGGSVSTLTIQRTQQEDSAVYLCASSSGLAELLREQFFGPGTRLTVL.